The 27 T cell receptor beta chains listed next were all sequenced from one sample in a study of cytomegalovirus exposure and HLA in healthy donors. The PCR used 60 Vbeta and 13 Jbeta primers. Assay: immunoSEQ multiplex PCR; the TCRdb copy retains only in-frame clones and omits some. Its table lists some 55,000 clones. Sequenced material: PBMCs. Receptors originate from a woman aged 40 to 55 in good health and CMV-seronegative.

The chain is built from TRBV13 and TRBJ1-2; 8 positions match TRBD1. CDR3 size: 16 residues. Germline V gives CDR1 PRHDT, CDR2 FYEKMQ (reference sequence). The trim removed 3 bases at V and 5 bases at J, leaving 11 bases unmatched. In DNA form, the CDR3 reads TGTGCCAGCAGCTTGGGGGCTACCGGGACAGGTTATGGCTACACCTTC. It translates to CASSLGATGTGYGYTF.

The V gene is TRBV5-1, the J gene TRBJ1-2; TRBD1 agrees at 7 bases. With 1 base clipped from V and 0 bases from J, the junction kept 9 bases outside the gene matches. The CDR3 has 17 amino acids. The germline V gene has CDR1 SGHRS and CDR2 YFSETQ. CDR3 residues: CASSLNGQGVPNYGYTF. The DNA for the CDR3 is TGCGCCAGCAGCTTGAACGGCCAGGGGGTGCCTAACTATGGCTACACCTTC.

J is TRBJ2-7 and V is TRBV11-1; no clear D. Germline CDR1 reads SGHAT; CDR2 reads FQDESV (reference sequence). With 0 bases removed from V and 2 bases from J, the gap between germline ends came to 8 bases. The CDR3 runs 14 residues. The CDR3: CASSLALSAYEQYF. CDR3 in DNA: TGTGCCAGCAGCTTAGCGCTCAGCGCCTACGAGCAGTACTTC.

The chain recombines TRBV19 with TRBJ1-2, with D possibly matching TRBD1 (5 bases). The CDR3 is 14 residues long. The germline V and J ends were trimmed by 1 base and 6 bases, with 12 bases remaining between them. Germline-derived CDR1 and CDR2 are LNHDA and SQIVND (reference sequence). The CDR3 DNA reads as TGTGCCAGTAGTATAGCCCCAGGGAGGCATGGCTACACCTTC. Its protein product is CASSIAPGRHGYTF.

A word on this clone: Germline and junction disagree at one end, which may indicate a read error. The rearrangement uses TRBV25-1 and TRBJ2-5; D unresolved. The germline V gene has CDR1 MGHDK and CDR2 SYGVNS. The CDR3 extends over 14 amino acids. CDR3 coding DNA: TGTGCCAGCAGGGTTACCGGAGATGGAGAGAACCAGTACTTC. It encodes CASRVTGDGENQYF. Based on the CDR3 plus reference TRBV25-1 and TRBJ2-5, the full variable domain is EADIYQTPRYLVIGTGKKITLECSQTMGHDKMYWYQQDPGMELHLIHYSYGVNSTEKGDLSSESTVSRIRTEHFPLTLESARPSHTSQYLCASRVTGDGENQYFGPGTRLLVL.

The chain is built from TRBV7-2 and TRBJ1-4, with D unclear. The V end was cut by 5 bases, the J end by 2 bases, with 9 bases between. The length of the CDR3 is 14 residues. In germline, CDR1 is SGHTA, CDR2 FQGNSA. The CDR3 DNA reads TGTGCCAGCAGCCTGAGGGCCACTAATGAAAAACTGTTTTTT. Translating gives CASSLRATNEKLFF.

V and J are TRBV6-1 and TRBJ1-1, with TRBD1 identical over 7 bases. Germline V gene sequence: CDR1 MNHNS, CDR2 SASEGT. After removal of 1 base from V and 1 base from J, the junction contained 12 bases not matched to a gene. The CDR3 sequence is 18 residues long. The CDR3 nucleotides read TGTGCCAGCAGTGAAGGGGTAGGGGGCCGCGTGTGGAACACTGAAGCTTTCTTT. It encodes CASSEGVGGRVWNTEAFF.

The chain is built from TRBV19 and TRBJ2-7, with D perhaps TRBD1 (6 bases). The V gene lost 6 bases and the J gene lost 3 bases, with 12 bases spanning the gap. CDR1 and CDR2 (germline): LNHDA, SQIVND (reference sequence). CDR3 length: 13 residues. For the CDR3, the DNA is TGTGCCAGTAGCAGGGGCACCTTCTACGAGCAGTACTTC. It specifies CASSRGTFYEQYF.

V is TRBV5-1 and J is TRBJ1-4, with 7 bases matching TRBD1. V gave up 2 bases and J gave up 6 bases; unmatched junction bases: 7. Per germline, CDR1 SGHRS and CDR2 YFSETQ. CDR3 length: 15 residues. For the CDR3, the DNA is TGCGCCAGCAGCTTACAGACAGGGCCGGATGAAAAACTGTTTTTT. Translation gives CASSLQTGPDEKLFF.

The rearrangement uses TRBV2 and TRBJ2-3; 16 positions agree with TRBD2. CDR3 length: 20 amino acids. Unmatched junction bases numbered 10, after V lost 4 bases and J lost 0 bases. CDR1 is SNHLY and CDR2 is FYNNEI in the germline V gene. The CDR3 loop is CASSVPGTSGRDLSTDTQYF. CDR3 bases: TGTGCCAGCAGTGTCCCCGGGACTAGCGGGAGGGACCTGAGCACAGATACGCAGTATTTT.

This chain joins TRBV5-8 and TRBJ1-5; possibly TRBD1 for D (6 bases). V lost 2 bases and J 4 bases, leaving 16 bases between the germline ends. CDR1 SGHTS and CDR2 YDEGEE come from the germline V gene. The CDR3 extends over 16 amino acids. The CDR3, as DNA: TGTGCCAGCAGCTTCCTCCAGGGGCCGGAGAATCAGCCCCAGCATTTT. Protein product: CASSFLQGPENQPQHF.

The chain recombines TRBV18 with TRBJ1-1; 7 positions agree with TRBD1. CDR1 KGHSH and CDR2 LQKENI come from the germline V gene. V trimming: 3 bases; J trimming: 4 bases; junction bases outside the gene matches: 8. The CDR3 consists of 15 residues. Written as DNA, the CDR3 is TGTGCCAGCTCACCCGTTGGAGGGGGCGGCACTGAAGCTTTCTTT. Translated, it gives CASSPVGGGGTEAFF.

The CDR3 region is CATSRVGDEQFF. The CDR3 DNA sequence: TGTGCCACCAGCAGAGTCGGGGATGAGCAGTTCTTC. This chain connects TRBV15 to TRBJ2-1, with D tentatively TRBD2 (5 bases). Germline-derived CDR1 and CDR2 are LNHNV and YYDKDF (reference sequence). V lost 1 base, J lost 8 bases, and 6 bases lay in between. The CDR3 has 12 amino acids.

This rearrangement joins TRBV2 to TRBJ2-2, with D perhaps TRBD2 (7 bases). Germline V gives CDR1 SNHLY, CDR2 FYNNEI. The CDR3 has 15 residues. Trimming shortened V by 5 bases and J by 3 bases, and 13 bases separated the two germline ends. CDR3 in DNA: TGTGCCAGCAGTTGGGGGGGGCATGACACCGGGGAGCTGTTTTTT. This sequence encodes CASSWGGHDTGELFF.

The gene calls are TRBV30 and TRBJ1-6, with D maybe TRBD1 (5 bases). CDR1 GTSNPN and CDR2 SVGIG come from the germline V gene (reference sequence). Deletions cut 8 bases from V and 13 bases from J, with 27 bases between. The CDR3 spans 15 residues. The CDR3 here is CAGTGGSHQGSPLHF. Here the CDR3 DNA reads TGTGCCGGGACCGGGGGGAGTCATCAGGGTTCGCCCCTCCACTTT.

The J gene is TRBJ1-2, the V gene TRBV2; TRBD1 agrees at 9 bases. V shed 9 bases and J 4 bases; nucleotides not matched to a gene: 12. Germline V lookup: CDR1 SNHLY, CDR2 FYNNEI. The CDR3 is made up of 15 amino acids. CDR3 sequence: CARRDREVGGYGYTF. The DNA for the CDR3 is TGTGCCAGAAGGGACAGGGAAGTAGGGGGCTATGGCTACACCTTC.

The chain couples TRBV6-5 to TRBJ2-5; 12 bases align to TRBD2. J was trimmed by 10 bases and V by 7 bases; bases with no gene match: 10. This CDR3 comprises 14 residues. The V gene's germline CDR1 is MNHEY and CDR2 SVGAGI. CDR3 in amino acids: CASIGLAGGANQYF. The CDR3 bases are TGTGCCAGCATAGGGCTAGCGGGAGGGGCAAACCAGTACTTC.

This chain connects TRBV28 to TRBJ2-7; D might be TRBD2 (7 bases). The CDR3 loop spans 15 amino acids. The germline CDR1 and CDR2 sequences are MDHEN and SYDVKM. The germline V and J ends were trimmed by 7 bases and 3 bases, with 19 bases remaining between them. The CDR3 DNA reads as TGTGCCAGCACGCCGGGGGGACATTCTCTCTACGAGCAGTACTTC. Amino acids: CASTPGGHSLYEQYF.

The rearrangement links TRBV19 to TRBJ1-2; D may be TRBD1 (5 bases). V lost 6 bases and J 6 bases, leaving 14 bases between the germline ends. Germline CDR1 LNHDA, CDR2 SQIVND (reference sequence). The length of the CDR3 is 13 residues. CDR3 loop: CASRTGGRNGYTF. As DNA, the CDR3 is TGTGCCAGTAGGACGGGGGGTCGGAATGGCTACACCTTC.

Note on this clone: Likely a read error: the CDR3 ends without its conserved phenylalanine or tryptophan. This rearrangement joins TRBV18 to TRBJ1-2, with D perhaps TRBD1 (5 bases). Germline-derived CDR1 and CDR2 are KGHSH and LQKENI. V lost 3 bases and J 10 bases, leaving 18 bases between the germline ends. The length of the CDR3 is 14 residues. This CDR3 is CASSPGWGSGSYTL. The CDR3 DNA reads TGTGCCAGCTCACCGGGTTGGGGCTCTGGGTCCTACACCCTC.

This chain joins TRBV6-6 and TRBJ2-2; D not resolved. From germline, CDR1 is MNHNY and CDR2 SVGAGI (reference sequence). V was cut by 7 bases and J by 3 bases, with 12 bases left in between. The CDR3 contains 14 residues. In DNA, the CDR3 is TGTGCCAGCAACGGAGACTGGTACACCGGGGAGCTGTTTTTT. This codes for CASNGDWYTGELFF.

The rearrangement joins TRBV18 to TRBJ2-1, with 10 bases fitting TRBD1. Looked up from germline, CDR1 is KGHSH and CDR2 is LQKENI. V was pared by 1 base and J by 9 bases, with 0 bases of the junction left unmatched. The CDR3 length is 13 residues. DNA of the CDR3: TGTGCCAGCTCACCACGGGACAGGGGTGAGCAGTTCTTC. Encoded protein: CASSPRDRGEQFF. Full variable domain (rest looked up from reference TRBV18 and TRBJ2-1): NAGVMQNPRHLVRRRGQEARLRCSPMKGHSHVYWYRQLPEEGLKFMVYLQKENIIDESGMPKERFSAEFPKEGPSILRIQQVVRGDSAAYFCASSPRDRGEQFFGPGTRLTVL.

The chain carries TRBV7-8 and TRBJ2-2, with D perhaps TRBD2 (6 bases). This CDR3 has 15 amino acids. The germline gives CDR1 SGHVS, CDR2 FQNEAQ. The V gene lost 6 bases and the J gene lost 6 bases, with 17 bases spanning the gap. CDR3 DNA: TGTGCCAGCAGTCTTAGCGGTGCGGAGGCCGGGGAGCTGTTTTTT. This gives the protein CASSLSGAEAGELFF. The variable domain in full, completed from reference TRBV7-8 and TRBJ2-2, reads GAGVSQSPRYKVAKRGQDVALRCDPISGHVSLFWYQQALGQGPEFLTYFQNEAQLDKSGLPSDRFFAERPEGSVSTLKIQRTQQEDSAVYLCASSLSGAEAGELFFGEGSRLTVL.

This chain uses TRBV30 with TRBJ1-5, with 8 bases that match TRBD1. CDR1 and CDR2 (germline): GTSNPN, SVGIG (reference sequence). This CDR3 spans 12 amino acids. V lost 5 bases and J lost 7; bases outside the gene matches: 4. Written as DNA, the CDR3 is TGTGCCTGGGGACAGGGCGGGCAGCCCCAGCATTTT. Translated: CAWGQGGQPQHF. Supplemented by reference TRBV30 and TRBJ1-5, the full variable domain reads SQTIHQWPATLVQPVGSPLSLECTVEGTSNPNLYWYRQAAGRGLQLLFYSVGIGQISSEVPQNLSASRPQDRQFILSSKKLLLSDSGFYLCAWGQGGQPQHFGDGTRLSIL.

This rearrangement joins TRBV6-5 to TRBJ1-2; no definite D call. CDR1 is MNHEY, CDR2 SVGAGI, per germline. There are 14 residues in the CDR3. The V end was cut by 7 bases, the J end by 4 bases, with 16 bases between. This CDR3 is CASTSPLSGYGYTF. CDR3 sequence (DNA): TGTGCCAGCACGTCTCCCTTATCGGGCTATGGCTACACCTTC.

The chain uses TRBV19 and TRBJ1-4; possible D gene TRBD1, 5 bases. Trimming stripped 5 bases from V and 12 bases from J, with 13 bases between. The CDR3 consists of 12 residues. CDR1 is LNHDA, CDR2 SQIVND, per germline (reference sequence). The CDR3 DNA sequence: TGTGCCAGTAGTTCCAGGGTCGGAGAACTGTTTTTT. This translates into CASSSRVGELFF.

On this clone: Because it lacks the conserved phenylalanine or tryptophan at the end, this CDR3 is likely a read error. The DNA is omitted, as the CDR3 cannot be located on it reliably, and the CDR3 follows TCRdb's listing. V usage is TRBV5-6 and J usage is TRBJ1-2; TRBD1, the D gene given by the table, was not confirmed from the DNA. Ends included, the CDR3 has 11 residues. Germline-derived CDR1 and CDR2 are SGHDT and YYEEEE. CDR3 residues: CASSSGTGAVI.